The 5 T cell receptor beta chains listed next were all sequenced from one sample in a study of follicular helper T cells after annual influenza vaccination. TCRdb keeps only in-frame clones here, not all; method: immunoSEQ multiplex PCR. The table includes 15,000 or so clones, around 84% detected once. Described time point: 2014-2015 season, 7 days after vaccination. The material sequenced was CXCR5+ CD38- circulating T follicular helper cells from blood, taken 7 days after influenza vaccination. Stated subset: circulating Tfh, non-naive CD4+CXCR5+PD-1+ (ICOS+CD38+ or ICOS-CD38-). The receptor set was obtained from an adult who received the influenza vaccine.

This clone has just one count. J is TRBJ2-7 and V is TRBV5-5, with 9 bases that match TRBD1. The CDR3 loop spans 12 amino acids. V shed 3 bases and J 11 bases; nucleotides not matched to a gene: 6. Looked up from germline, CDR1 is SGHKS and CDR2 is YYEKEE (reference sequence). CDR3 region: CASSSPRTGEYF. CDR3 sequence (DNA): TGTGCCAGCAGCTCCCCCAGGACAGGGGAGTACTTC.

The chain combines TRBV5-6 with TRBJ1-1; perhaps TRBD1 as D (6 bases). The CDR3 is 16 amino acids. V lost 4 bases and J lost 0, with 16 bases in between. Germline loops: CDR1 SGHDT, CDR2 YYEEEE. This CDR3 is CASSPGTGRVNTEAFF. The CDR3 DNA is TGTGCCAGCAGCCCGGGAACAGGGAGGGTGAACACTGAAGCTTTCTTT.

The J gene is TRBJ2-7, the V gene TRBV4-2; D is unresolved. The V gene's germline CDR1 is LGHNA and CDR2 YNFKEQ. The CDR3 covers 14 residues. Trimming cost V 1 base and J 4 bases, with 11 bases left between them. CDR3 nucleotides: TGTGCCAGCAGCCAAGTTGCCAGTGAATACGAGCAGTACTTC. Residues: CASSQVASEYEQYF.

The CDR3 is CASSLDSGVGTDTQYF. The CDR3 coding sequence is TGTGCCAGCAGTTTAGATTCAGGGGTGGGCACAGATACGCAGTATTTT. This sequence joins TRBV28 and TRBJ2-3, with D possibly being TRBD1 (6 bases). Germline CDR1 and CDR2: MDHEN and SYDVKM. V lost 2 bases to trimming and J lost 1 base, with 13 bases between them. This CDR3 comprises 16 residues.

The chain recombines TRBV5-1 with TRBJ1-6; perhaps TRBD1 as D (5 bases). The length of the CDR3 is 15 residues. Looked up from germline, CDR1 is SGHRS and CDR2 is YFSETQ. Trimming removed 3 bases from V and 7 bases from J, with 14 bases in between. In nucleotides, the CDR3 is TGCGCCAGCAGCTCGGGGAGGGGTGCAAATTCACCCCTCCACTTT. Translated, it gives CASSSGRGANSPLHF.